The 7 T cell receptor beta chains in this list originate from one sample, sequenced in a study of T-cell memory formation after mild COVID-19. TCRdb redid the calling of the 5' RACE reads with MiXCR, one entry per CDR3 protein. Here the sample spans roughly 450,000 distinct CDR3 sequences, about 18% being singletons. Sequenced: PBMCs or a T cell subset sorted from them (not recorded which). The receptors were sampled from an adult woman who had mild COVID-19 (a few samples of this study predate the infection). Cell type and time point are not known.

The chain carries TRBV5-1 and TRBJ1-1; D is undetermined. The length of the CDR3 is 15 residues. In germline, CDR1 is SGHRS, CDR2 YFSETQ. Trimming stripped 4 bases from V and 1 base from J, with 14 bases between. Here the CDR3 reads CASSTIGQKNTEAFF. CDR3 sequence (DNA): TGCGCCAGCAGCACAATAGGCCAGAAGAACACTGAAGCTTTCTTT. The whole variable domain, remainder taken from reference TRBV5-1 and TRBJ1-1, is KAGVTQTPRYLIKTRGQQVTLSCSPISGHRSVSWYQQTPGQGLQFLFEYFSETQRNKGNFPGRFSGRQFSNSRSEMNVSTLELGDSALYLCASSTIGQKNTEAFFGQGTRLTVV.

The genes are TRBV19 and TRBJ2-7; D ambiguous. The CDR3 consists of 14 residues. The ends were cut back, 3 bases at V and 3 bases at J, with 12 bases in the middle. The germline gives CDR1 LNHDA, CDR2 SQIVND (reference sequence). The CDR3 DNA reads as TGTGCCAGTAGTATCGGCAGAATGGACTACGAGCAGTACTTC. Translating gives CASSIGRMDYEQYF.

The V and J genes are TRBV5-4 and TRBJ2-7; a possible D gene is TRBD1 (7 bases). Trimming shortened V by 1 base and J by 4 bases, and 12 bases separated the two germline ends. The germline CDR1 and CDR2 sequences are SGHNT and YYREEE (reference sequence). The CDR3 is 14 residues long. CDR3 loop: CASSLSRGAYEQYF. CDR3 sequence (DNA): TGTGCCAGCAGCTTGTCCAGGGGGGCTTACGAGCAGTACTTC.

This chain links TRBV5-5 with TRBJ2-7, with D perhaps matching TRBD1 or TRBD2 (5 bases each). The ends were cut back, 7 bases at V and 2 bases at J, with 19 bases in the middle. Germline V gives CDR1 SGHKS, CDR2 YYEKEE (reference sequence). The CDR3 loop spans 15 amino acids. The chain's CDR3 is CASFPTPGATYEQYF. CDR3 in DNA: TGTGCCAGCTTCCCCACGCCCGGGGCCACCTACGAGCAGTACTTC.

This sequence joins TRBV11-3 and TRBJ2-1; 14 bases map to TRBD2. Germline CDR1 and CDR2: SGHNT and YENEEA. V was pared by 5 bases and J by 8 bases, with 8 bases of the junction left unmatched. The CDR3 sequence is 16 residues long. The CDR3 region is CASSPQTSGGAHEQFF. For the CDR3, the DNA is TGTGCCAGCAGCCCCCAGACTAGCGGGGGGGCTCATGAGCAGTTCTTC.

J is TRBJ2-3 and V is TRBV20-1, with a weak D call TRBD2 (6 bases). This CDR3 is 17 amino acids long. Germline CDR1 DFQATT, CDR2 SNEGSKA (reference sequence). V lost 1 base and J 2 bases, leaving 19 bases between the germline ends. The CDR3 DNA sequence: TGCAGTGCTAGAGGACCCGCTCTAGCGACATACACAGATACGCAGTATTTT. It yields the protein CSARGPALATYTDTQYF.

The chain combines TRBV5-1 with TRBJ1-2; 7 bases are shared with TRBD1. This CDR3 spans 15 amino acids. With 4 bases clipped from V and 3 bases from J, the junction kept 9 bases outside the gene matches. Germline loops: CDR1 SGHRS, CDR2 YFSETQ. DNA of the CDR3: TGCGCCAGCAGCCCGAACAGGGGATCAGACTATGGCTACACCTTC. This codes for CASSPNRGSDYGYTF.